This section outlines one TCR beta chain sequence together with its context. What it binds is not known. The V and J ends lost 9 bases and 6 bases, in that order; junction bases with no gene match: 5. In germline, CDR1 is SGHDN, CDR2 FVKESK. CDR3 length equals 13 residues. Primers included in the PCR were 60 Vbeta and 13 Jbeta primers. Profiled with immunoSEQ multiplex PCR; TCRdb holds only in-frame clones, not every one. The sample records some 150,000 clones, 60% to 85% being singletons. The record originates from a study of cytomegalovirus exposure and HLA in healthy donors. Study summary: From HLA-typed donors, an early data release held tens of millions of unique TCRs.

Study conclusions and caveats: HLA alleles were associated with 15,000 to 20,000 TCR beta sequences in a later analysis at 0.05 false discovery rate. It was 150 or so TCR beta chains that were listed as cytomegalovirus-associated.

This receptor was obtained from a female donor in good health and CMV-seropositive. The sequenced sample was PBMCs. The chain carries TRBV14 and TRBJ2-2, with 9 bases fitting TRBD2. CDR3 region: CARMTSGPGELFF. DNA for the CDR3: TGTGCCAGGATGACTAGCGGACCCGGGGAGCTGTTTTTT.